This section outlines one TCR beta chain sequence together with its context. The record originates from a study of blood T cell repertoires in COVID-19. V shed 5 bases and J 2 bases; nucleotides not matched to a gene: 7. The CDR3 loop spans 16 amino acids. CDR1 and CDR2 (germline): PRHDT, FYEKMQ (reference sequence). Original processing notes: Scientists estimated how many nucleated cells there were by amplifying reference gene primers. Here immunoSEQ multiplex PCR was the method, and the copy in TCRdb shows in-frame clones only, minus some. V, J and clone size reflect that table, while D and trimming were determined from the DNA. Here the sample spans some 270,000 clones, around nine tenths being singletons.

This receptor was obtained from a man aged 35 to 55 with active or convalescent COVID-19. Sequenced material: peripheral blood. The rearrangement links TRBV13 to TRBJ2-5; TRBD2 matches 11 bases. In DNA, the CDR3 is TGTGCCAGCAGCGCTTTAGCGGGAGGGGGGCAAGAGACCCAGTACTTC. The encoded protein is CASSALAGGGQETQYF.